The present T cell receptor (beta chain) was sequenced within a study of blood T cell repertoires in COVID-19. The wider study: Collection of acute and convalescent COVID-19 samples took place in the United States, Italy and Spain. Sample material is recorded as cDNA or gDNA derived from T cells, B-cell-depleted T cells, or PBMCs.

Germline V lookup: CDR1 MNHEY, CDR2 SVGAGI. This CDR3 has 13 residues. The junction had 6 bases not matched to a gene; V was cut back by 9 bases and J by 2 bases. Authors' methods: The assay estimated nucleated cells by amplifying reference gene primers. Some clones are missing from TCRdb's copy, which holds only in-frame ones; the method was immunoSEQ multiplex PCR. That table furnishes V, J and clone size, whereas the DNA furnished D and trimming. The data hold 65,000 to 80,000 clones, with roughly 89% observed a single time. Sequencing was performed on peripheral blood. The receptor comes from a man aged 45-60 years with active COVID-19. V usage is TRBV6-5 and J usage is TRBJ2-7, with 8 bases identical to TRBD1. Written as DNA, the CDR3 is TGTGCCAGTGGGACAGGTTGGGCCTACGAGCAGTACTTC. Translation gives CASGTGWAYEQYF.